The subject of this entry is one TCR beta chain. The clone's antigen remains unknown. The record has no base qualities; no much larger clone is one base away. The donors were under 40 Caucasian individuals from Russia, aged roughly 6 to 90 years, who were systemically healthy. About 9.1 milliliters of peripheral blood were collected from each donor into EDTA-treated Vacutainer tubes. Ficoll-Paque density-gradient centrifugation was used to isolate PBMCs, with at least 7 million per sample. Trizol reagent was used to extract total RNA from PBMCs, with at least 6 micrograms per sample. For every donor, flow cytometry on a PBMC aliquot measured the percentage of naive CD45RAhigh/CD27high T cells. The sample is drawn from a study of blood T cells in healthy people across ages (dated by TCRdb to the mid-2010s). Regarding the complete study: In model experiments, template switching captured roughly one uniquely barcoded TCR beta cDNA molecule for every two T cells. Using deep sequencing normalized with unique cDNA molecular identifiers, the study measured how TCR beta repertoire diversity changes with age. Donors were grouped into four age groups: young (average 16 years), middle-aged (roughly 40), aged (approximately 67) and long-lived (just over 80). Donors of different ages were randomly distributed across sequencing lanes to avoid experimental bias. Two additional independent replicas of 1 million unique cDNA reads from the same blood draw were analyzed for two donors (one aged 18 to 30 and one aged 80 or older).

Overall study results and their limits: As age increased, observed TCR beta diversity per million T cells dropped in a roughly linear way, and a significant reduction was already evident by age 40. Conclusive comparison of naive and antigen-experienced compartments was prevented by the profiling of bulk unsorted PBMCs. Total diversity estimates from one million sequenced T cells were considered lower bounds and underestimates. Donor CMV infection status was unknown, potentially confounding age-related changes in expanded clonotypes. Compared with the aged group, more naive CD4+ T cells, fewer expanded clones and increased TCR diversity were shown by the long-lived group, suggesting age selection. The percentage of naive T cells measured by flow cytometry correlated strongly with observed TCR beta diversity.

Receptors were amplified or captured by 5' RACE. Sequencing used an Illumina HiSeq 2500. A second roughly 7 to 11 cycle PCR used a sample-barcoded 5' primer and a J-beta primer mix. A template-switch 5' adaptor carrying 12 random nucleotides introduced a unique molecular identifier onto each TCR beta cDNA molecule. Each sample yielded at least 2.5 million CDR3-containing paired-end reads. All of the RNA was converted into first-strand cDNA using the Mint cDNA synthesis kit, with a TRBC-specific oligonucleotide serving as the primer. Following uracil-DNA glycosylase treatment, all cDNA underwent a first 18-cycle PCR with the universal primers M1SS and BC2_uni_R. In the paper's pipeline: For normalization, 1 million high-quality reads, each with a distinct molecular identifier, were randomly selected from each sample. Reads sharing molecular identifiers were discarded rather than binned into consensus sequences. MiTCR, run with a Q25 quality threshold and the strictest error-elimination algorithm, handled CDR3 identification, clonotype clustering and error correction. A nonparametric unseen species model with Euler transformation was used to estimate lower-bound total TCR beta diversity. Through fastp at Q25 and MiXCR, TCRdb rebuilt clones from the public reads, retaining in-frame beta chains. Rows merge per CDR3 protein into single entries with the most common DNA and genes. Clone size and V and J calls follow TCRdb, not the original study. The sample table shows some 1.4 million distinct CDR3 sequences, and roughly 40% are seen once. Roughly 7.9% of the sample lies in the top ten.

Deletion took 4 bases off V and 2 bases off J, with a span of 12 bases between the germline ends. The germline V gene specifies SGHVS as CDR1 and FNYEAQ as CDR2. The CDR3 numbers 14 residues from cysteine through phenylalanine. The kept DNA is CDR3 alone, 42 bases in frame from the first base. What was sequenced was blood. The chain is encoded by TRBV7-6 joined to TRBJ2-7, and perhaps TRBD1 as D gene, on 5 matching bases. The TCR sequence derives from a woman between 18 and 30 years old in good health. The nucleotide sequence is TGTGCCAGCAGCTGGGAAATGGGGCCCTACGAGCAGTACTTC. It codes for CASSWEMGPYEQYF. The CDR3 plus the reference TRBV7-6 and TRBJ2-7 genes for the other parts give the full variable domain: GAGVSQSPRYKVTKRGQDVALRCDPISGHVSLYWYRQALGQGPEFLTYFNYEAQQDKSGLPNDRFSAERPEGSISTLTIQRTEQRDSAMYRCASSWEMGPYEQYFGPGTRLTVT.